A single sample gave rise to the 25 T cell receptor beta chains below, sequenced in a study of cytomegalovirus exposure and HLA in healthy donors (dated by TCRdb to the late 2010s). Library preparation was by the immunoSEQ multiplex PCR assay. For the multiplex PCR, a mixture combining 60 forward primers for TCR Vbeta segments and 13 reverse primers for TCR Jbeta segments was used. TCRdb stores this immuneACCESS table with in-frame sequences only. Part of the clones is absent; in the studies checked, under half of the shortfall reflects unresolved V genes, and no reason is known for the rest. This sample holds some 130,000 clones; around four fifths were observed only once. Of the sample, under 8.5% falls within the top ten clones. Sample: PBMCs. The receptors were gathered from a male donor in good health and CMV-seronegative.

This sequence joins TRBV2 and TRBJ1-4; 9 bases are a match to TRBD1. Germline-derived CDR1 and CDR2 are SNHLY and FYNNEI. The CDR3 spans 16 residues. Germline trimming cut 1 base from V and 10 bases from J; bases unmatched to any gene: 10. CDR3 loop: CASSEEGATGGGKLFF. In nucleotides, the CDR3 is TGTGCCAGCAGTGAAGAAGGGGCGACAGGGGGAGGAAAACTGTTTTTT.

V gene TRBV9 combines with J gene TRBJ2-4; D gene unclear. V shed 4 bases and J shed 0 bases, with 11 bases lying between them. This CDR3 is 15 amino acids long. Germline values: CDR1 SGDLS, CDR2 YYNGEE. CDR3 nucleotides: TGTGCCAGCAGCCAAGAGGCACTAGCCAAAAACATTCAGTACTTC. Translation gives CASSQEALAKNIQYF.

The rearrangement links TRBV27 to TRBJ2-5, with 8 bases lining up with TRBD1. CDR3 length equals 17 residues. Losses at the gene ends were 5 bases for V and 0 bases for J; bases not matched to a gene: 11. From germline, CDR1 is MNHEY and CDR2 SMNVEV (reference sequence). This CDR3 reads CASSPTPGGLYQETQYF. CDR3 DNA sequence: TGTGCCAGCAGTCCTACCCCAGGGGGCCTGTACCAAGAGACCCAGTACTTC.

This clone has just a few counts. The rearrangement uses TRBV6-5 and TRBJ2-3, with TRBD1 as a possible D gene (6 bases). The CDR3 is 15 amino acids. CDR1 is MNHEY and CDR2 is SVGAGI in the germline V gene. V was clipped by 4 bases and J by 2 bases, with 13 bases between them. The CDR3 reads CASSSLRGHTDTQYF. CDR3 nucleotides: TGTGCCAGCAGTTCCTTGAGGGGACACACAGATACGCAGTATTTT.

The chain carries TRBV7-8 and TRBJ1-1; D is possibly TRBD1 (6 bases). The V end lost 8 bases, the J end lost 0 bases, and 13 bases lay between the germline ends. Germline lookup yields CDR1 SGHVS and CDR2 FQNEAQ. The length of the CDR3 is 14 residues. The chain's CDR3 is CASRGDTLNTEAFF. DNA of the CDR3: TGTGCCAGCCGTGGGGACACCTTGAACACTGAAGCTTTCTTT.

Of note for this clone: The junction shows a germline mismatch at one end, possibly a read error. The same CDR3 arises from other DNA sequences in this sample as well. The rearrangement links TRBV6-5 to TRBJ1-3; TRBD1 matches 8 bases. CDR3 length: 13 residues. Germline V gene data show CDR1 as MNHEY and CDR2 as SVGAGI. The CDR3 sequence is CATQTGAGNTIYF. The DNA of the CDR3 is TGCGCCACCCAGACAGGGGCGGGAAACACCATATATTTT.

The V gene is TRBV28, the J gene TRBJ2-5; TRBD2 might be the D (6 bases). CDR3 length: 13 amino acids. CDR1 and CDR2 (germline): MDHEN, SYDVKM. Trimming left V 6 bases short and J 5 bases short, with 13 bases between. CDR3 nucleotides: TGTGCCAGCAGCTCTAGCGTCACTGAGACCCAGTACTTC. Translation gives CASSSSVTETQYF. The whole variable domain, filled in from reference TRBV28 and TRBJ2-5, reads DVKVTQSSRYLVKRTGEKVFLECVQDMDHENMFWYRQDPGLGLRLIYFSYDVKMKEKGDIPEGYSVSREKKERFSLILESASTNQTSMYLCASSSSVTETQYFGPGTRLLVL.

CDR3 sequence reads: CSARGGNEAFF. The CDR3 DNA reads as TGCAGTGCTAGAGGAGGGAATGAAGCTTTCTTT. The chain recombines TRBV20-1 with TRBJ1-1; D gene ambiguous. CDR1 is DFQATT and CDR2 is SNEGSKA in the germline V gene (reference sequence). CDR3 length: 11 residues. V lost 1 base, J lost 7 bases, and 7 bases lay in between.

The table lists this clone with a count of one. The CDR3 sequence: CASRTGTGAYEQYF. In nucleotides, the CDR3 is TGTGCCAGCAGGACCGGGACAGGGGCCTACGAGCAGTACTTC. This chain joins TRBV28 and TRBJ2-7, with TRBD1 matching over 10 bases. The CDR3 extends over 14 amino acids. Per the germline V gene, CDR1 is MDHEN and CDR2 is SYDVKM. V was pared by 6 bases and J by 2 bases, with 4 bases of the junction left unmatched.

DNA of the CDR3: TGTGCCAGTAGTATGGGGACAGGGGGAATCGTGAACACTGAAGCTTTCTTT. It is translated as CASSMGTGGIVNTEAFF. This sequence joins TRBV19 and TRBJ1-1; 11 nucleotides align to TRBD1. The V gene end was trimmed by 3 bases and the J gene end by 0 bases; junction bases not matched to a gene: 6. The germline CDR1 and CDR2 sequences are LNHDA and SQIVND (reference sequence). This CDR3 comprises 17 residues.

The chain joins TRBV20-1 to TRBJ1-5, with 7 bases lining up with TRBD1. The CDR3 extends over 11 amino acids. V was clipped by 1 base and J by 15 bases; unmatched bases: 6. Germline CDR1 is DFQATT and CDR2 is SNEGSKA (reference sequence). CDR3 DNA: TGCAGTGCTAGAGGGGACAGCGAAAGGCATTTT. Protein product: CSARGDSERHF.

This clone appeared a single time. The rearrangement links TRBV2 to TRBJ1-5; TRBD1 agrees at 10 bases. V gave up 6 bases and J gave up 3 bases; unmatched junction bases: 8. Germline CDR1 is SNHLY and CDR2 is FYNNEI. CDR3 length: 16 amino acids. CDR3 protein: CASRNRDRGINQPQHF. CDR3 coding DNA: TGTGCCAGCAGGAACAGGGACAGGGGTATCAATCAGCCCCAGCATTTT.

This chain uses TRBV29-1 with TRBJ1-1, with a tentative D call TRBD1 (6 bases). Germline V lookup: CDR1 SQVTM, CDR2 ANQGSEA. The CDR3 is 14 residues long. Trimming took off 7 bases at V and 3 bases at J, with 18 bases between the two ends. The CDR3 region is CSDLNYRADTEAFF. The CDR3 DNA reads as TGCAGCGACCTCAATTACAGGGCAGACACTGAAGCTTTCTTT. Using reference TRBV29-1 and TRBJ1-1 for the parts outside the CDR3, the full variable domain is SAVISQKPSRDICQRGTSLTIQCQVDSQVTMMFWYRQQPGQSLTLIATANQGSEATYESGFVIDKFPISRPNLTFSTLTVSNMSPEDSSIYLCSDLNYRADTEAFFGQGTRLTVV.

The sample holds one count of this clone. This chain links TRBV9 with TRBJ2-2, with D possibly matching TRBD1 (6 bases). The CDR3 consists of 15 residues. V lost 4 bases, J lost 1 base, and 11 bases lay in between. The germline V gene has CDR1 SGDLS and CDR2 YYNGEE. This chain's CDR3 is CASSTRGQNTGELFF. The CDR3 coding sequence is TGTGCCAGCAGCACCCGGGGACAGAACACCGGGGAGCTGTTTTTT. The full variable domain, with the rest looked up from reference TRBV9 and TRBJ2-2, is DSGVTQTPKHLITATGQRVTLRCSPRSGDLSVYWYQQSLDQGLQFLIQYYNGEERAKGNILERFSAQQFPDLHSELNLSSLELGDSALYFCASSTRGQNTGELFFGEGSRLTVL.

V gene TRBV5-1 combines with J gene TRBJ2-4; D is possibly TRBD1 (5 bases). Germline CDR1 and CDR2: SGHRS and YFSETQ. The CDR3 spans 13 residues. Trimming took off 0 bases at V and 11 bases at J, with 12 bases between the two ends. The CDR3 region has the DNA TGCGCCAGCAGCTTGGGGGGCGGATGGTTTCAGTACTTC. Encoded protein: CASSLGGGWFQYF.

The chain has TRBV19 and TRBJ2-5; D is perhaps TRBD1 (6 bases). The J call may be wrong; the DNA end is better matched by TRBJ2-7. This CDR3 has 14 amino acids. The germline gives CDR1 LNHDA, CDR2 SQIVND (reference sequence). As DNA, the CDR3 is TGTGCCAGCGAAATATGGACAGATAACTACGAGCAGTACTTC. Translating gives CASEIWTDNYEQYF.

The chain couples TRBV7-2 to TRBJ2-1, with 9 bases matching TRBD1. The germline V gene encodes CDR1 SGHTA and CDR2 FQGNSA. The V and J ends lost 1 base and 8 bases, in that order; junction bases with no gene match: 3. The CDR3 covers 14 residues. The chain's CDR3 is CASSLEGQGHEQFF. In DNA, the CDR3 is TGTGCCAGCAGCTTAGAGGGACAGGGCCATGAGCAGTTCTTC.

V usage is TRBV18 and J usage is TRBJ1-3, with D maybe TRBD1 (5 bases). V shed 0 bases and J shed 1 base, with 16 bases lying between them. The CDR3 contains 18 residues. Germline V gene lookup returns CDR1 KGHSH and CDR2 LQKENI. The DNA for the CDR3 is TGTGCCAGCTCACCACCGAAGCCGGACACGATATCTGGAAACACCATATATTTT. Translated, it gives CASSPPKPDTISGNTIYF.

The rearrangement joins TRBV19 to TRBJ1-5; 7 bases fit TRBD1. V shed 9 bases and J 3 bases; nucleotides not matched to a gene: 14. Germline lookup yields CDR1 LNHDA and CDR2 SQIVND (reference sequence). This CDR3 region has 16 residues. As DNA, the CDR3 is TGTGCCAGCGTTTTAACCGGGACAGCTATCAATCAGCCCCAGCATTTT. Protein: CASVLTGTAINQPQHF.

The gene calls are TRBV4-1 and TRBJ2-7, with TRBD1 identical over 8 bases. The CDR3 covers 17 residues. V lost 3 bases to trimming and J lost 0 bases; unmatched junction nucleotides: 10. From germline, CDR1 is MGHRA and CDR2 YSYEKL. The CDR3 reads CASSQDSRDRTSYEQYF. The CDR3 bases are TGCGCCAGCAGCCAGGACAGCCGGGACAGGACCTCCTACGAGCAGTACTTC.

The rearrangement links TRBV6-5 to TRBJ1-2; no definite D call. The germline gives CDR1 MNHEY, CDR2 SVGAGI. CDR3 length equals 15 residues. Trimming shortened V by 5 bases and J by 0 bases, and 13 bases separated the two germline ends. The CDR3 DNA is TGTGCCAGCAGTACCCCTGAGGCTCCTAACTATGGCTACACCTTC. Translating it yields CASSTPEAPNYGYTF.

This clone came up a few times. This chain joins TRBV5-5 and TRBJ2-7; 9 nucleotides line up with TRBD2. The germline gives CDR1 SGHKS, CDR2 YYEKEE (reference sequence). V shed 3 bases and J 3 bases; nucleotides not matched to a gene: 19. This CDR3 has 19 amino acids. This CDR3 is CASSSRGGGRAGGVYEQYF. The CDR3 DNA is TGTGCCAGCAGCTCCCGGGGGGGAGGGAGGGCGGGAGGGGTCTACGAGCAGTACTTC.

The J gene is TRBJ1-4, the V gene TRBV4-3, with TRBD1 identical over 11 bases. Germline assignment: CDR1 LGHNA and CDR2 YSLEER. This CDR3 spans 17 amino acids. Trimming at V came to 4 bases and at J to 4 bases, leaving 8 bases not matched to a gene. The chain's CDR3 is CASSPGQGAVVNEKLFF. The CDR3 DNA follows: TGCGCCAGCAGCCCCGGACAGGGGGCCGTAGTTAATGAAAAACTGTTTTTT.

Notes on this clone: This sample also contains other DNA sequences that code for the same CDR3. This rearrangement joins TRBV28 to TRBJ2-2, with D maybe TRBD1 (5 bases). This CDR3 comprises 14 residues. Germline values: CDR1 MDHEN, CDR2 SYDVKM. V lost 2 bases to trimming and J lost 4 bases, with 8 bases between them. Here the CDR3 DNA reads TGTGCCAGCAGTTTAGGGCAGGGCACCGGGGAGCTGTTTTTT. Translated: CASSLGQGTGELFF.

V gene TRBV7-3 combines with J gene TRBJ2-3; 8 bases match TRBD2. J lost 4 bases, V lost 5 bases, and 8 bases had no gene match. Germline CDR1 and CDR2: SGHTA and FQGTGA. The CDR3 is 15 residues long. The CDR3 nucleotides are TGTGCCAGCAGCCCCGGGGGGGCTCGCGCAGATACGCAGTATTTT. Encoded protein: CASSPGGARADTQYF.